This T cell receptor (beta chain) originates from a study of shared T cell receptors in the human thymus. The V gene lost 0 bases and the J gene lost 4 bases, with 15 bases spanning the gap. CDR3 length equals 15 residues. Looked up from germline, CDR1 is GTSNPN and CDR2 is SVGIG (reference sequence). Sequencing was performed with immunoSEQ multiplex PCR; in TCRdb, only in-frame clones are kept and a portion is missing. Of 640,000 or so clones in the sample, around 87% were seen once. The sample also formed part of further work on human thymus T cells. Per that paper: Among the donors, all were healthy Finnish infants having corrective surgery for congenital heart defects. Corrective heart surgery yielded the resections from which the thymus tissue came. Gene usage for V and J segments appeared biased in thymic and blood repertoires. Unrelated individuals were reported by related research to share highly overlapping thymic repertoires.

V gene TRBV30 combines with J gene TRBJ1-2; no clear D. This TCR came from a boy less than two years old with a congenital heart defect. The specimen sequenced was thymocytes. CDR3 residues: CAWSVQFALAYGYTF. In DNA, the CDR3 is TGTGCCTGGAGTGTTCAGTTTGCATTGGCCTATGGCTACACCTTC.